One sample yielded the 6 T cell receptor beta chains listed below, sequenced in a study of circulating CD8 cells and anti-PD-1 response in melanoma. TCR libraries were prepared from around 14 ng of total RNA with the QIAseq Immune Repertoire TCR panel. TCRdb re-analysed the reads in MiXCR, keeping a single row per CDR3 protein. The data contain about 1,000 distinct CDR3 sequences, roughly 7.1% of them seen just once; the ten biggest clones take up about 4.5%. Sorting of live CD3+CD8+TCRalphabeta+ cells by PD-1 and/or TIGIT gave four subsets. Sequenced material: CD8+ T cells from PBMCs, taken at baseline or after one month of anti-PD-1 therapy (not recorded which). The receptors originated from a human donor with melanoma.

About this clonotype: A much more abundant neighbour one base away suggests this may be a read error. The genes are TRBV28 and TRBJ2-1, with D possibly called TRBD1 or TRBD2 (5 bases each). Germline CDR1 reads MDHEN; CDR2 reads SYDVKM. This CDR3 has 17 residues. With 1 base removed from V and 3 bases from J, the gap between germline ends came to 16 bases. Written as DNA, the CDR3 is TGTGCCAGCAGTTTATCCTCCCTCGGGGCCAGCTACAATGAGCAGTTCTTC. Its protein is CASSLSSLGASYNEQFF. The full variable domain, with the rest looked up from reference TRBV28 and TRBJ2-1, is DVKVTQSSRYLVKRTGEKVFLECVQDMDHENMFWYRQDPGLGLRLIYFSYDVKMKEKGDIPEGYSVSREKKERFSLILESASTNQTSMYLCASSLSSLGASYNEQFFGPGTRLTVL.

In its sample, this clonotype ranks as large. This chain connects TRBV14 to TRBJ2-3; D perhaps matches TRBD2 (6 bases). V shed 1 base and J shed 0 bases, with 8 bases lying between them. The CDR3 contains 15 residues. Germline V gene sequence: CDR1 SGHDN, CDR2 FVKESK. CDR3 sequence (DNA): TGTGCCAGCAGCCAAGGAGCGGGCAGCACAGATACGCAGTATTTT. The encoded protein is CASSQGAGSTDTQYF.

Comment on this clonotype: This clone may be a read error of a much larger clone one base away. The V call is TRBV19, the J call TRBJ1-2, with D possibly matching TRBD1 (5 bases). Deletions cut 4 bases from V and 6 bases from J, with 9 bases between. The length of the CDR3 is 12 residues. From germline, CDR1 is LNHDA and CDR2 SQIVND (reference sequence). CDR3 region: CASSRGTDGYTF. The DNA for the CDR3 is TGTGCCAGTAGTAGGGGGACCGATGGCTACACCTTC.

By sample share, this clonotype is large. The genes are TRBV5-5 and TRBJ2-5; D is uncertain. The V and J ends lost 2 bases and 2 bases respectively, with 4 bases between them. CDR1 SGHKS and CDR2 YYEKEE come from the germline V gene (reference sequence). This CDR3 is built from 12 residues. Here the CDR3 reads CASSFIQETQYF. The DNA of the CDR3 is TGTGCCAGCAGCTTCATACAAGAGACCCAGTACTTC.

By frequency in the sample, this clonotype is large (0.1 to 1%). The chain combines TRBV28 with TRBJ2-1; tentative D call: TRBD2 (6 bases). V lost 6 bases to trimming and J lost 1 base, with 19 bases between them. The CDR3 totals 17 residues. The V gene's germline CDR1 is MDHEN and CDR2 SYDVKM. CDR3 nucleotides: TGTGCCAGCAGCCAGAGACTAGGGGAGACGTCCTACAATGAGCAGTTCTTC. It codes for CASSQRLGETSYNEQFF.

This clonotype was detected only once. V gene TRBV6-2 or TRBV6-3 combines with J gene TRBJ2-1; D is perhaps TRBD2 (5 bases). V lost 7 bases, J lost 10 bases, and 26 bases lay in between. Germline assignment: CDR1 MNHEY and CDR2 SVGEGT. This CDR3 spans 16 amino acids. The CDR3 protein is CASTQLWQWAGGEQFF. The CDR3 DNA reads as TGTGCCAGCACCCAATTATGGCAGTGGGCGGGTGGCGAGCAGTTCTTC.